The 31 T cell receptor beta chains below were found in one sample sequenced in a study of beta chain features in type 1 diabetes. Reverse transcription of all isolated RNA meant that expressed TCRB transcripts were sequenced. Generated by immunoSEQ multiplex PCR, the TCRdb table keeps only in-frame clones and is missing some. This sample has about 350,000 clones; about 20% occur once, and the top ten carry 0.035% to 0.055%. The specimen sequenced was naive CD4+ T cells from blood. These receptors were collected from a woman in her late teens or twenties in good health.

This rearrangement joins TRBV4-1 to TRBJ2-2; TRBD2 matches at 10 bases. Trimming cost V 3 bases and J 7 bases; bases outside gene matches: 5. This CDR3 is built from 15 residues. Germline CDR1 and CDR2: MGHRA and YSYEKL. The CDR3 DNA sequence: TGCGCCAGCAGCCAGAGAATAGCGGGAGGCGGGGAGCTGTTTTTT. As protein: CASSQRIAGGGELFF.

This clone was counted a few times. The chain combines TRBV9 with TRBJ2-1, with D maybe TRBD2 (5 bases). This CDR3 is built from 16 residues. The germline CDR1 and CDR2 sequences are SGDLS and YYNGEE. Trimming stripped 0 bases from V and 8 bases from J, with 18 bases between. The CDR3 nucleotides are TGTGCCAGCAGCGTAGGTGGGTTGGACTGGGTCGATGAGCAGTTCTTC. Translation: CASSVGGLDWVDEQFF.

This clone was observed a handful of times. The V and J genes are TRBV5-1 and TRBJ2-1, with 8 bases matching TRBD1. The V gene's germline CDR1 is SGHRS and CDR2 YFSETQ. The CDR3 is 14 amino acids. V trimming: 7 bases; J trimming: 1 base; junction bases outside the gene matches: 4. The CDR3 bases are TGCGCCAGCGGACAGGGCGTATCCTACAATGAGCAGTTCTTC. It translates to CASGQGVSYNEQFF.

The chain joins TRBV9 to TRBJ1-2; 10 bases match TRBD1. The length of the CDR3 is 13 residues. CDR1 and CDR2 from the germline V gene are SGDLS and YYNGEE. V lost 5 bases, J lost 6 bases, and 4 bases stayed unmatched. CDR3 nucleotides: TGTGCCAGCAGTGCCGGGACAGGGGATGGCTACACCTTC. Its protein product is CASSAGTGDGYTF.

The V and J genes are TRBV27 and TRBJ1-1; D gene unclear. Trimming took off 4 bases at V and 1 base at J, with 10 bases between the two ends. CDR1 is MNHEY, CDR2 SMNVEV, per germline (reference sequence). CDR3 length: 14 residues. The CDR3 DNA reads as TGTGCCAGCAGTTCGTATTTTCGGAACACTGAAGCTTTCTTT. Translating gives CASSSYFRNTEAFF.

This clone was picked up a small number of times. The chain carries TRBV5-6 and TRBJ1-5; 9 bases match TRBD1. Germline-derived CDR1 and CDR2 are SGHDT and YYEEEE. The CDR3 has 14 amino acids. V shed 4 bases and J 6 bases; nucleotides not matched to a gene: 5. CDR3 sequence reads: CASSALQGAQPQHF. CDR3 DNA sequence: TGTGCCAGCAGCGCACTACAGGGGGCTCAGCCCCAGCATTTT.

This clone was recorded a few times. The chain is built from TRBV5-1 and TRBJ1-1; D is unclear. Germline assignment: CDR1 SGHRS and CDR2 YFSETQ. The length of the CDR3 is 14 residues. Trimming removed 5 bases from V and 4 bases from J, with 15 bases in between. CDR3 coding DNA: TGCGCCAGCAGGGGAGAGGTGAGAGTCACTGAAGCTTTCTTT. Protein: CASRGEVRVTEAFF.

The chain joins TRBV9 to TRBJ1-5; D perhaps matches TRBD1 (5 bases). The CDR3 has 14 residues. Germline lookup yields CDR1 SGDLS and CDR2 YYNGEE. Trimming took off 0 bases at V and 4 bases at J, with 8 bases between the two ends. The DNA for the CDR3 is TGTGCCAGCAGCGTAGCGGGGGTGAATCAGCCCCAGCATTTT. It encodes CASSVAGVNQPQHF.

This clone was observed a few times. The CDR3: CASSPTALGQTSYEQYF. The CDR3 DNA reads TGTGCCAGCAGCCCCACGGCTCTGGGACAGACCTCCTACGAGCAGTACTTC. The J gene is TRBJ2-7, the V gene TRBV4-2; TRBD1 matches at 7 bases. Per germline, CDR1 LGHNA and CDR2 YNFKEQ. V shed 4 bases and J 0 bases; nucleotides not matched to a gene: 12. This CDR3 is built from 17 residues.

A note on this clone: At one end the junction does not follow the germline gene, possibly because of a read error. The rearrangement uses TRBV9 and TRBJ2-7; D perhaps matches TRBD2 (5 bases). CDR1 and CDR2 from the germline V gene are SGDLS and YYNGEE. The length of the CDR3 is 14 residues. The CDR3 coding sequence is TGTGCTAGCAGCGTTATAGAGGGAAGGATCGAGCAGTACTTC. Protein: CASSVIEGRIEQYF. Based on the CDR3 plus reference TRBV9 and TRBJ2-7, the full variable domain is DSGVTQTPKHLITATGQRVTLRCSPRSGDLSVYWYQQSLDQGLQFLIQYYNGEERAKGNILERFSAQQFPDLHSELNLSSLELGDSALYFCASSVIEGRIEQYFGPGTRLTVT.

This clone was counted a few times. This sequence joins TRBV5-4 and TRBJ2-5, with 8 bases matching TRBD2. CDR1 and CDR2 from the germline V gene are SGHNT and YYREEE (reference sequence). The CDR3 contains 13 residues. V dropped 4 bases and J dropped 4; count of bases not matched to a gene: 3. This chain's CDR3 is CASSPSGGETQYF. CDR3 coding DNA: TGTGCCAGCAGCCCAAGCGGGGGAGAGACCCAGTACTTC.

V and J are TRBV9 and TRBJ2-1, with 7 bases matching TRBD2. V was pared by 2 bases and J by 1 base, with 3 bases of the junction left unmatched. The germline gives CDR1 SGDLS, CDR2 YYNGEE. The CDR3 sequence is 15 residues long. CDR3 amino acids: CASSVGEGSYNEQFF. In DNA form, the CDR3 reads TGTGCCAGCAGCGTCGGGGAGGGGTCCTACAATGAGCAGTTCTTC.

The rearrangement joins TRBV28 to TRBJ2-7; D might be TRBD1 (6 bases). The CDR3 is made up of 15 amino acids. The V gene's germline CDR1 is MDHEN and CDR2 SYDVKM. V was clipped by 1 base and J by 2 bases, with 12 bases between them. CDR3 amino acids: CASSLSSTGTYEQYF. CDR3 in DNA: TGTGCCAGCAGTTTATCCTCGACAGGAACCTACGAGCAGTACTTC.

V gene TRBV15 combines with J gene TRBJ2-3; 7 bases fit TRBD2. V shed 0 bases and J 0 bases; nucleotides not matched to a gene: 3. This CDR3 spans 16 amino acids. Looked up from germline, CDR1 is LNHNV and CDR2 is YYDKDF (reference sequence). The CDR3 is CATSRDGRGSTDTQYF. The CDR3, as DNA: TGTGCCACCAGCAGAGATGGGCGGGGGAGCACAGATACGCAGTATTTT. Drawing the rest from reference TRBV15 and TRBJ2-3, the complete variable domain is DAMVIQNPRYQVTQFGKPVTLSCSQTLNHNVMYWYQQKSSQAPKLLFHYYDKDFNNEADTPDNFQSRRPNTSFCFLDIRSPGLGDTAMYLCATSRDGRGSTDTQYFGPGTRLTVL.

The chain uses TRBV5-4 and TRBJ2-1; possible D gene TRBD2, 5 bases. The CDR3 loop spans 14 amino acids. Germline CDR1 reads SGHNT; CDR2 reads YYREEE (reference sequence). V was shortened by 4 bases and J by 7 bases, with 15 bases between the two germline ends. The CDR3 spells CASSPGGSRNEQFF. As DNA, the CDR3 is TGTGCCAGCAGCCCTGGAGGCAGTCGTAATGAGCAGTTCTTC. The whole variable domain, filled in from reference TRBV5-4 and TRBJ2-1, reads ETGVTQSPTHLIKTRGQQVTLRCSSQSGHNTVSWYQQALGQGPQFIFQYYREEENGRGNFPPRFSGLQFPNYSSELNVNALELDDSALYLCASSPGGSRNEQFFGPGTRLTVL.

CDR3 coding DNA: TGTGCCTTGGACAGGGGGAGTGAAAAACTGTTTTTT. This translates into CALDRGSEKLFF. This chain joins TRBV30 and TRBJ1-4; 10 bases line up with TRBD1. The germline CDR1 and CDR2 sequences are GTSNPN and SVGIG (reference sequence). There are 12 residues in the CDR3. With V trimmed by 7 bases and J by 7 bases, 3 bases remained unmatched.

CDR3 protein: CSVDGGANVLTF. The CDR3 region has the DNA TGCAGCGTTGATGGCGGGGCCAACGTCCTGACTTTC. The rearrangement joins TRBV29-1 to TRBJ2-6; the D is unclear. V gave up 3 bases and J gave up 4 bases, with 4 bases separating them. CDR1 SQVTM and CDR2 ANQGSEA come from the germline V gene. The CDR3 runs to 12 residues.

The rearrangement links TRBV15 to TRBJ1-4; weak D call: TRBD1 (5 bases). Per germline, CDR1 LNHNV and CDR2 YYDKDF (reference sequence). The V gene lost 4 bases and the J gene lost 8 bases, with 17 bases spanning the gap. The CDR3 extends over 15 amino acids. This CDR3 reads CATSTKGRGWEKLFF. CDR3 DNA sequence: TGTGCCACCAGCACCAAGGGGAGGGGTTGGGAAAAACTGTTTTTT.

This clone has a handful of counts. V and J are TRBV7-2 and TRBJ2-1; D possibly corresponds to TRBD2 (6 bases). V lost 3 bases and J 5 bases, leaving 8 bases between the germline ends. Germline V lookup: CDR1 SGHTA, CDR2 FQGNSA. The length of the CDR3 is 13 residues. The CDR3 protein is CASSLTRDNEQFF. The CDR3 bases are TGTGCCAGCAGCTTGACTAGAGACAATGAGCAGTTCTTC.

This clone has more than one count but fewer than ten. V and J are TRBV29-1 and TRBJ1-2; 7 nucleotides line up with TRBD1. The V gene end was trimmed by 5 bases and the J gene end by 3 bases; junction bases not matched to a gene: 9. The CDR3 extends over 14 amino acids. From germline, CDR1 is SQVTM and CDR2 ANQGSEA. The CDR3 DNA is TGCAGCGTTATACAGGGGCAGAGCGACTATGGCTACACCTTC. Its translation is CSVIQGQSDYGYTF. The variable domain in full, with the rest retrieved from reference TRBV29-1 and TRBJ1-2, is SAVISQKPSRDICQRGTSLTIQCQVDSQVTMMFWYRQQPGQSLTLIATANQGSEATYESGFVIDKFPISRPNLTFSTLTVSNMSPEDSSIYLCSVIQGQSDYGYTFGSGTRLTVV.

Comment on this clone: One end of the junction varies from germline; a read error may be responsible. The chain uses TRBV7-2 and TRBJ2-1, with 13 bases identical to TRBD2. Germline CDR1 is SGHTA and CDR2 is FQGNSA. CDR3 size: 11 residues. DNA of the CDR3: TGTGCCAGCAGTCCCGGACTAGCGGGAGTCTTC. Protein sequence: CASSPGLAGVF.

The rearrangement uses TRBV11-1 and TRBJ1-1; 8 bases agree with TRBD1. V lost 5 bases to trimming and J lost 1 base; unmatched junction nucleotides: 6. The CDR3 has 15 amino acids. Germline V lookup: CDR1 SGHAT, CDR2 FQDESV (reference sequence). The CDR3 loop is CASSPFGQGNTEAFF. In nucleotides, the CDR3 is TGTGCCAGCAGCCCCTTTGGACAGGGGAACACTGAAGCTTTCTTT.

This clone has more than one count but fewer than ten. Other DNA sequences from this sample encode an identical CDR3 as well. The V call is TRBV6-5, the J call TRBJ2-5; D possibly corresponds to TRBD2 (5 bases). Germline lookup yields CDR1 MNHEY and CDR2 SVGAGI. V was shortened by 8 bases and J by 4 bases, with 5 bases between the two germline ends. CDR3 length equals 10 residues. The CDR3 DNA is TGTGCCAGCGGGAGAGAGACCCAGTACTTC. As protein: CASGRETQYF.

This chain uses TRBV30 with TRBJ1-2, with D unresolved. Germline V lookup: CDR1 GTSNPN, CDR2 SVGIG (reference sequence). This CDR3 spans 12 amino acids. Trimming left V 5 bases short and J 4 bases short, with 11 bases between. The chain's CDR3 is CAWVQSSYGYTF. The CDR3, as DNA: TGTGCCTGGGTACAGAGTAGCTATGGCTACACCTTC.

This clone was counted between two and nine times. V usage is TRBV2 and J usage is TRBJ2-3; 8 bases are shared with TRBD2. CDR1 and CDR2 (germline): SNHLY, FYNNEI. This CDR3 region has 16 residues. Trimming removed 3 bases from V and 2 bases from J; junction bases left unmatched: 7. The CDR3 here is CASSERALAVTDTQYF. In DNA form, the CDR3 reads TGTGCCAGCAGTGAGCGGGCACTAGCGGTCACAGATACGCAGTATTTT.

The sample holds a few counts of this clone. This rearrangement joins TRBV30 to TRBJ1-1; D call uncertain. The CDR3 has 11 residues. In germline, CDR1 is GTSNPN, CDR2 SVGIG (reference sequence). With 5 bases removed from V and 2 bases from J, the gap between germline ends came to 6 bases. The CDR3: CAWGENTEAFF. The CDR3 DNA is TGTGCCTGGGGAGAAAACACTGAAGCTTTCTTT.

CDR3 DNA: TGCAGCGCAAATAGGGACAGGGGAAGCCTCACCGGGGAGCTGTTTTTT. This translates into CSANRDRGSLTGELFF. The chain links TRBV29-1 to TRBJ2-2, with 10 bases identical to TRBD1. CDR1 is SQVTM, CDR2 ANQGSEA, per germline. V dropped 7 bases and J dropped 4; count of bases not matched to a gene: 12. The CDR3 spans 16 residues.

This clone was detected only a few times. CDR3 sequence: CSVLPSGGSEQYF. The CDR3 DNA reads as TGCAGCGTTCTACCTTCGGGGGGGTCCGAGCAGTACTTC. The chain combines TRBV29-1 with TRBJ2-7, with TRBD2 identical over 8 bases. With V trimmed by 5 bases and J by 6 bases, 9 bases remained unmatched. This CDR3 region has 13 residues. The germline V gene encodes CDR1 SQVTM and CDR2 ANQGSEA.

The CDR3 DNA sequence: TGTGCCAGCAGCCCTGGTAGCTCCTACGAGCAGTACTTC. It specifies CASSPGSSYEQYF. This chain connects TRBV28 to TRBJ2-7; D is unresolved. V dropped 6 bases and J dropped 0 bases, with 9 bases sitting between them. Germline CDR1 MDHEN, CDR2 SYDVKM. This CDR3 has 13 residues.

The rearrangement uses TRBV30 and TRBJ2-7, with 11 bases aligning to TRBD1. Germline CDR1 is GTSNPN and CDR2 is SVGIG (reference sequence). Trimming took 0 bases from V and 6 from J; bases not matched to a gene: 7. The CDR3 length is 15 residues. CDR3 nucleotide sequence: TGTGCCTGGAGTGTATCTGGGACAGGGGGGTTCGAGCAGTACTTC. It specifies CAWSVSGTGGFEQYF.

The chain carries TRBV5-1 and TRBJ2-3, with 12 bases identical to TRBD2. Losses at the gene ends were 7 bases for V and 4 bases for J; bases not matched to a gene: 4. The CDR3 loop spans 14 amino acids. Germline V gene lookup returns CDR1 SGHRS and CDR2 YFSETQ. This CDR3 is CASGRLAGADTQYF. The CDR3 DNA sequence: TGCGCCAGCGGCCGACTAGCGGGAGCAGATACGCAGTATTTT.